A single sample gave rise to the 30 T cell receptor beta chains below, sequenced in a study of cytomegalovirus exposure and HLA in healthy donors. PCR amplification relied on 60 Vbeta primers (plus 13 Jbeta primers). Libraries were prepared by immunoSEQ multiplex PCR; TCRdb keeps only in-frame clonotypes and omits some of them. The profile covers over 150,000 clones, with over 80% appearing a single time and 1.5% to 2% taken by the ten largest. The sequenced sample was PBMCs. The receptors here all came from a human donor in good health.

The CDR3 spells CASRRGYEQYF. The CDR3 bases are TGTGCCAGCCGTCGGGGGTACGAGCAGTACTTC. The chain carries TRBV27 and TRBJ2-7, with D perhaps TRBD2 (6 bases). V lost 8 bases and J lost 4, with 9 bases in between. The CDR3 has 11 residues. The germline CDR1 and CDR2 sequences are MNHEY and SMNVEV (reference sequence).

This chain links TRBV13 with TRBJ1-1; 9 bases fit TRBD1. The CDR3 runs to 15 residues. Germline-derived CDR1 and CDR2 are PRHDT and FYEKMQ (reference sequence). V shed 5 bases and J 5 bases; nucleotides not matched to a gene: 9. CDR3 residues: CASSPEQGAGTEAFF. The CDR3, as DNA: TGTGCCAGCAGCCCAGAACAGGGGGCGGGGACTGAAGCTTTCTTT.

The CDR3 protein is CASSYDPTGWNEQYF. The CDR3 nucleotides read TGTGCCAGCAGCTACGACCCGACAGGGTGGAACGAGCAGTACTTC. The chain combines TRBV7-2 with TRBJ2-5; TRBD1 aligns across 7 bases. The DNA end lines up better with TRBJ2-7; the J call may be wrong. Germline assignment: CDR1 SGHTA and CDR2 FQGNSA. This CDR3 region has 15 residues.

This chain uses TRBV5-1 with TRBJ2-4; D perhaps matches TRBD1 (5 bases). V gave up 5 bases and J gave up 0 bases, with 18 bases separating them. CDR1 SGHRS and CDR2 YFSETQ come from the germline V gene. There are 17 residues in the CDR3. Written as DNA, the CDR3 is TGCGCCAGCAGTCAATCAGGGCTGACACTAGCCAAAAACATTCAGTACTTC. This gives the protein CASSQSGLTLAKNIQYF. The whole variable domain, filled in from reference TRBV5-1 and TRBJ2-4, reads KAGVTQTPRYLIKTRGQQVTLSCSPISGHRSVSWYQQTPGQGLQFLFEYFSETQRNKGNFPGRFSGRQFSNSRSEMNVSTLELGDSALYLCASSQSGLTLAKNIQYFGAGTRLSVL.

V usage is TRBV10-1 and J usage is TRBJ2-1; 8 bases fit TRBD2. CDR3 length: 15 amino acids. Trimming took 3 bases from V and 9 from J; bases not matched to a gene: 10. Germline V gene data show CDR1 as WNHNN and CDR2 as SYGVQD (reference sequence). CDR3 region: CASSDVGGAISEQFF. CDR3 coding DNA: TGCGCCAGCAGTGATGTCGGGGGGGCAATATCTGAGCAGTTCTTC.

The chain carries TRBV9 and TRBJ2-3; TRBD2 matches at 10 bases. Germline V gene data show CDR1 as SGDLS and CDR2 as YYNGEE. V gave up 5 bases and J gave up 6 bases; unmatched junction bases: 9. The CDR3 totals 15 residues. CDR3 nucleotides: TGTGCCAGCAGTATAGCGGGGGGCCAGCTCGATACGCAGTATTTT. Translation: CASSIAGGQLDTQYF.

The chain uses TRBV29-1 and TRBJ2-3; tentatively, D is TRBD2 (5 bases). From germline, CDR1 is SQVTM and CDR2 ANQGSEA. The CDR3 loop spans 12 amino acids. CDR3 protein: CGARTHTDTQYF. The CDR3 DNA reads TGCGGAGCCAGGACTCACACAGATACGCAGTATTTT.

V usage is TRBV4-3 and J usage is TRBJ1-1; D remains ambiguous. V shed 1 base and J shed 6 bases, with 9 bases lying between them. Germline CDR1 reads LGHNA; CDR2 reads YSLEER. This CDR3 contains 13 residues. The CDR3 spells CASSQGREAEAFF. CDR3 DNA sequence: TGCGCCAGCAGCCAAGGTAGGGAGGCTGAAGCTTTCTTT.

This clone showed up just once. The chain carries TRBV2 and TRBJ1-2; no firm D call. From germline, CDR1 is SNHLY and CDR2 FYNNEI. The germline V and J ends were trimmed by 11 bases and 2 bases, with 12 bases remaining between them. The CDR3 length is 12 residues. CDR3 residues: CAGIQRNYGYTF. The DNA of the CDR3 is TGTGCCGGTATCCAACGGAACTATGGCTACACCTTC.

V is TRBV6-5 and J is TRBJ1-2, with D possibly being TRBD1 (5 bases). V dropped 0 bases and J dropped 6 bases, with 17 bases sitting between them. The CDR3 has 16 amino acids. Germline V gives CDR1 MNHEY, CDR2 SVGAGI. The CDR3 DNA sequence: TGTGCCAGCAGTTACTCAGCCGGGGGGGAGTTCCATGGCTACACCTTC. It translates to CASSYSAGGEFHGYTF.

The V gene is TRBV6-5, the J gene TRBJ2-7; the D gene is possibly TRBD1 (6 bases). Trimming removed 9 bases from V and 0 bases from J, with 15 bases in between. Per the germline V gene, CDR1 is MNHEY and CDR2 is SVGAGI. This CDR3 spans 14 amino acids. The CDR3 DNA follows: TGTGCCAGAATCAGGTGGGGGCCCTCCTACGAGCAGTACTTC. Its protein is CARIRWGPSYEQYF.

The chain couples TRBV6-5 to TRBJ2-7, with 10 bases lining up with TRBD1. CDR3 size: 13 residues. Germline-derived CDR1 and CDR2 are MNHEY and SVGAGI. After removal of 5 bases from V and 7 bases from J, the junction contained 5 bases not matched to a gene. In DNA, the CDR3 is TGTGCCAGCAGTCCCGGACAGGGGGGAGAGCAGTACTTC. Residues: CASSPGQGGEQYF.

For the CDR3, the DNA is TGTGCCAGCAGCTTCCAGTCCGCACGTCCTAACTATGGCTACACCTTC. It yields the protein CASSFQSARPNYGYTF. The genes are TRBV11-2 and TRBJ1-2; D not resolved. The CDR3 extends over 16 amino acids. The germline V gene has CDR1 SGHAT and CDR2 FQNNGV. Between the trimmed V and J ends, which lost 3 bases and 0 bases, there was a span of 14 bases. Complete variable domain (other parts from reference TRBV11-2 and TRBJ1-2): EAGVAQSPRYKIIEKRQSVAFWCNPISGHATLYWYQQILGQGPKLLIQFQNNGVVDDSQLPKDRFSAERLKGVDSTLKIQPAKLEDSAVYLCASSFQSARPNYGYTFGSGTRLTVV.

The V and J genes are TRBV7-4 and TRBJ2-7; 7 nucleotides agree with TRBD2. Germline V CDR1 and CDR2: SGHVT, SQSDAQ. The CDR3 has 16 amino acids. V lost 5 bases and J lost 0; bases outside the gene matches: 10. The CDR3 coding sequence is TGTGCCAGCAGCCTGGGTGGGCGGGGGTCCTCCTACGAGCAGTACTTC. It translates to CASSLGGRGSSYEQYF.

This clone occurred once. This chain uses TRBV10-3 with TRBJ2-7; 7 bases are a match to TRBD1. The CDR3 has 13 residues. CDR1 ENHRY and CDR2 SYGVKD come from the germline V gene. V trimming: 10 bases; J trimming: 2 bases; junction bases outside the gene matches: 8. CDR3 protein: CASHQGDTYEQYF. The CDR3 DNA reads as TGTGCCAGCCATCAGGGGGATACCTACGAGCAGTACTTC.

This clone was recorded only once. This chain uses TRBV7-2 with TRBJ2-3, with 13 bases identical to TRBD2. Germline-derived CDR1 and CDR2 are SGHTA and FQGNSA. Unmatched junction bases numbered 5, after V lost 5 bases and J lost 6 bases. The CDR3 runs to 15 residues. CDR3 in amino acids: CASSLGTSGADTQYF. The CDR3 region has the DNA TGTGCCAGCAGCCTCGGGACTAGCGGGGCGGATACGCAGTATTTT.

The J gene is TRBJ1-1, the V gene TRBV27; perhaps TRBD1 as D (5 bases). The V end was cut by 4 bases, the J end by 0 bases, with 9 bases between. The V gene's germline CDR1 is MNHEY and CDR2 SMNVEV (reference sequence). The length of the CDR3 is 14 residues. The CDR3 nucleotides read TGTGCCAGCAGTTCACGACAGCTGAACACTGAAGCTTTCTTT. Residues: CASSSRQLNTEAFF.

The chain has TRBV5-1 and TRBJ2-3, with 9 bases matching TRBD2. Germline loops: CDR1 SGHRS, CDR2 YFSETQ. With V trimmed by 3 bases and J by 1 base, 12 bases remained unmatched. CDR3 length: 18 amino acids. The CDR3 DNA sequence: TGCGCCAGCAGCTGGCACTCTCTAGCGGGGAGCGGCACAGATACGCAGTATTTT. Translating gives CASSWHSLAGSGTDTQYF. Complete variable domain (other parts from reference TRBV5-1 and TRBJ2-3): KAGVTQTPRYLIKTRGQQVTLSCSPISGHRSVSWYQQTPGQGLQFLFEYFSETQRNKGNFPGRFSGRQFSNSRSEMNVSTLELGDSALYLCASSWHSLAGSGTDTQYFGPGTRLTVL.

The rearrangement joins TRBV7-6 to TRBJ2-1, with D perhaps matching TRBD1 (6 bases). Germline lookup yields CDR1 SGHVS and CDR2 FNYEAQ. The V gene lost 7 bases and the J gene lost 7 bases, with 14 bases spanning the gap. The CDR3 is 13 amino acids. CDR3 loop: CASTQGGVNEQFF. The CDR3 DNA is TGTGCCAGCACACAGGGTGGAGTGAATGAGCAGTTCTTC.

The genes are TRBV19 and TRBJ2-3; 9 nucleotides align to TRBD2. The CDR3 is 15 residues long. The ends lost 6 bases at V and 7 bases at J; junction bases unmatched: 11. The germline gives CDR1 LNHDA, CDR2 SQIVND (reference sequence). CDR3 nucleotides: TGTGCCAGTAGCCGGGGTGGCGGGGGGGCACATACGCAGTATTTT. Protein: CASSRGGGGAHTQYF.

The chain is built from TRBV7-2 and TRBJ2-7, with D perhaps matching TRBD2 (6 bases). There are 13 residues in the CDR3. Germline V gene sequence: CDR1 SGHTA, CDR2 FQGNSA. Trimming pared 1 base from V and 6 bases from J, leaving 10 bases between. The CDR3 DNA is TGTGCCAGCAGCTTAGGTGCGGGGCGCGAGCAGTACTTC. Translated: CASSLGAGREQYF. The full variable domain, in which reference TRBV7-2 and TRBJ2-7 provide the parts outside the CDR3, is GAGVSQSPSNKVTEKGKDVELRCDPISGHTALYWYRQSLGQGLEFLIYFQGNSAPDKSGLPSDRFSAERTGGSVSTLTIQRTQQEDSAVYLCASSLGAGREQYFGPGTRLTVT.

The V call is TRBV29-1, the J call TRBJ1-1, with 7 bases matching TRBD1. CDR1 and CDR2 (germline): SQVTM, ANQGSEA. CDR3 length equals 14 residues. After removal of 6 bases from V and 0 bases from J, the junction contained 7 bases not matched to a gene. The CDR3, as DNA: TGCAGCGTCCTGGGGGGACAGCTGAACACTGAAGCTTTCTTT. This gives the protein CSVLGGQLNTEAFF.

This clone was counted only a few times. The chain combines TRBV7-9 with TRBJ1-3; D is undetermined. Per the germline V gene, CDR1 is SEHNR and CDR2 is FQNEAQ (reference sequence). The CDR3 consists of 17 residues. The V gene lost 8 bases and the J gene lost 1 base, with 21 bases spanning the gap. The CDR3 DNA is TGTGCCAGCCGATACCCGTTAGAGGGTGAATCTGGAAACACCATATATTTT. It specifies CASRYPLEGESGNTIYF.

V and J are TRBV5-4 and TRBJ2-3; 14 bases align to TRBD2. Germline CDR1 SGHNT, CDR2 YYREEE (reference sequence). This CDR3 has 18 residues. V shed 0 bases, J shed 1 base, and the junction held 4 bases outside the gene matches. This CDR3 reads CASSLGLAGGIRTDTQYF. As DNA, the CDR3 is TGTGCCAGCAGCTTGGGACTAGCGGGGGGGATACGCACAGATACGCAGTATTTT.

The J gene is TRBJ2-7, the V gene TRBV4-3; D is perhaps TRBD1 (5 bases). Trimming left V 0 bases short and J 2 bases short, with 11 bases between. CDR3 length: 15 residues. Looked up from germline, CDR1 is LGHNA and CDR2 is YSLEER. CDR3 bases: TGCGCCAGCAGCCAAGATGGGCAGGGTGCCTACGAGCAGTACTTC. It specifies CASSQDGQGAYEQYF.

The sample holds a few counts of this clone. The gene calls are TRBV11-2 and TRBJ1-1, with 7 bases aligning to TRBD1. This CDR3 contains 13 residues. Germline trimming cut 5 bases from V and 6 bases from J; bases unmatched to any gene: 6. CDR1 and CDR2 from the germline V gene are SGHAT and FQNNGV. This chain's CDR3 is CASSLRTGPEAFF. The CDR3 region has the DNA TGTGCCAGCAGCCTCCGGACAGGACCTGAAGCTTTCTTT.

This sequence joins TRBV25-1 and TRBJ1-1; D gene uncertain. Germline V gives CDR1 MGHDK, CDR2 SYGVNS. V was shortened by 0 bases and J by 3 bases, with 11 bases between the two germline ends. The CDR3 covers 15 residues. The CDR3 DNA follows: TGTGCCAGCAGTGAATATGGGCAGGCGCACACTGAAGCTTTCTTT. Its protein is CASSEYGQAHTEAFF. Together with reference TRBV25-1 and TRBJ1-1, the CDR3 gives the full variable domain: EADIYQTPRYLVIGTGKKITLECSQTMGHDKMYWYQQDPGMELHLIHYSYGVNSTEKGDLSSESTVSRIRTEHFPLTLESARPSHTSQYLCASSEYGQAHTEAFFGQGTRLTVV.

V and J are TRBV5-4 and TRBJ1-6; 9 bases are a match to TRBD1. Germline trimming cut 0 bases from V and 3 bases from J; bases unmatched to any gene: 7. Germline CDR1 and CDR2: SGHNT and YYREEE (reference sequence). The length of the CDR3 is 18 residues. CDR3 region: CASSLDPGQGVYNSPLHF. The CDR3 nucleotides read TGTGCCAGCAGCTTGGACCCGGGACAGGGTGTCTATAATTCACCCCTCCACTTT.

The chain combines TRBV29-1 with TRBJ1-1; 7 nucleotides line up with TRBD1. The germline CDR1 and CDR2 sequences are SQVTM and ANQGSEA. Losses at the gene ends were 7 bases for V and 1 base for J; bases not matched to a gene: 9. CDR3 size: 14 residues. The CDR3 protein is CSGRQGWANTEAFF. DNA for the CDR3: TGCAGCGGCCGACAGGGATGGGCGAACACTGAAGCTTTCTTT.

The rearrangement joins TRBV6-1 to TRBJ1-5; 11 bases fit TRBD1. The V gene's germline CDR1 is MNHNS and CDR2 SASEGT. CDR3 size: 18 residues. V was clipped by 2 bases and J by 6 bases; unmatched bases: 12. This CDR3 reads CASSEWTGGLRAGQPQHF. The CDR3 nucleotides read TGTGCCAGCAGTGAATGGACAGGGGGCTTGAGGGCGGGTCAGCCCCAGCATTTT.